These 14 T cell receptor beta chains came from one sample sequenced in a study of cytomegalovirus exposure and HLA in healthy donors. It was with 60 Vbeta and 13 Jbeta primers that the PCR ran. Profiling relied on immunoSEQ multiplex PCR, and the TCRdb table lists in-frame clones only, not all of them. The table lists 100,000 to 150,000 clones, approximately 15% of them singletons. Sequenced input: PBMCs. The receptors were gathered from a woman aged 18 to 35 in good health and CMV-seronegative.

This sequence joins TRBV30 and TRBJ2-5; 12 bases are shared with TRBD2. Germline assignment: CDR1 GTSNPN and CDR2 SVGIG (reference sequence). V trimming: 4 bases; J trimming: 5 bases; junction bases outside the gene matches: 8. The CDR3 is 15 amino acids. The CDR3 bases are TGTGCCTGGACTAGCGGGAGGGCCGTGTTTGAGACCCAGTACTTC. It translates to CAWTSGRAVFETQYF.

There are a few counts of this clone. The gene calls are TRBV25-1 and TRBJ2-7, with no clear D. The CDR3 has 13 amino acids. The V end was cut by 6 bases, the J end by 4 bases, with 13 bases between. Germline V lookup: CDR1 MGHDK, CDR2 SYGVNS. The CDR3 sequence is CASSDILPYEQYF. Here the CDR3 DNA reads TGTGCCAGCAGCGACATACTCCCTTACGAGCAGTACTTC.

This chain connects TRBV7-3 to TRBJ2-3; TRBD2 matches at 7 bases. The junction had 2 bases not matched to a gene; V was cut back by 0 bases and J by 2 bases. CDR3 length equals 15 residues. Germline V gives CDR1 SGHTA, CDR2 FQGTGA. CDR3 loop: CASSLTAGYTDTQYF. DNA for the CDR3: TGTGCCAGCAGCTTAACAGCGGGGTACACAGATACGCAGTATTTT. Full variable domain (missing parts from reference TRBV7-3 and TRBJ2-3): GAGVSQTPSNKVTEKGKYVELRCDPISGHTALYWYRQSLGQGPEFLIYFQGTGAADDSGLPNDRFFAVRPEGSVSTLKIQRTERGDSAVYLCASSLTAGYTDTQYFGPGTRLTVL.

Written as DNA, the CDR3 is TGTGCCAGCAGCCCGGCGGTACTCTATAATGAGCAGTTCTTC. Translating it yields CASSPAVLYNEQFF. This sequence joins TRBV27 and TRBJ2-1, with D unresolved. Germline CDR1 and CDR2: MNHEY and SMNVEV (reference sequence). This CDR3 is built from 14 residues. The V gene lost 6 bases and the J gene lost 7 bases, with 16 bases spanning the gap.

The table lists this clone with a few counts. The genes are TRBV6-5 and TRBJ2-1; 8 bases match TRBD1. With V trimmed by 0 bases and J by 5 bases, 6 bases remained unmatched. The germline gives CDR1 MNHEY, CDR2 SVGAGI. CDR3 length equals 16 residues. CDR3 residues: CASSYSVQGADNEQFF. Here the CDR3 DNA reads TGTGCCAGCAGTTACTCGGTTCAGGGGGCGGACAATGAGCAGTTCTTC.

V usage is TRBV5-1 and J usage is TRBJ2-1, with 10 positions matching TRBD2. CDR1 and CDR2 from the germline V gene are SGHRS and YFSETQ. The CDR3 covers 19 residues. The trim removed 1 base at V and 0 bases at J, leaving 10 bases unmatched. For the CDR3, the DNA is TGCGCCAGCAGCTTGCTTAGCGGGGGGCGTGTTAGCTCCTACAATGAGCAGTTCTTC. Translation: CASSLLSGGRVSSYNEQFF. The variable domain in full, with the rest retrieved from reference TRBV5-1 and TRBJ2-1, is KAGVTQTPRYLIKTRGQQVTLSCSPISGHRSVSWYQQTPGQGLQFLFEYFSETQRNKGNFPGRFSGRQFSNSRSEMNVSTLELGDSALYLCASSLLSGGRVSSYNEQFFGPGTRLTVL.

The chain employs TRBV14 and TRBJ2-7; D call uncertain. V gave up 3 bases and J gave up 5 bases, with 5 bases separating them. This CDR3 comprises 11 residues. Germline assignment: CDR1 SGHDN and CDR2 FVKESK. The CDR3 DNA reads as TGTGCCAGCAGCCAGGGCCACGAGCAGTACTTC. Protein sequence: CASSQGHEQYF.

The rearrangement uses TRBV7-2 and TRBJ2-7; the match to TRBD1 covers 7 bases. With 3 bases clipped from V and 3 bases from J, the junction kept 11 bases outside the gene matches. The CDR3 is 16 residues long. CDR1 is SGHTA, CDR2 FQGNSA, per germline. The CDR3 DNA reads as TGTGCCAGCAGCTTGTCGGCTGGGACAGCCTACTACGAGCAGTACTTC. Its translation: CASSLSAGTAYYEQYF.

V and J are TRBV5-1 and TRBJ2-7; a weak D match, TRBD1 (6 bases). The CDR3 loop spans 13 amino acids. Trimming took off 2 bases at V and 2 bases at J, with 8 bases between the two ends. Germline loops: CDR1 SGHRS, CDR2 YFSETQ. CDR3 sequence reads: CASSFGQTYEQYF. In DNA form, the CDR3 reads TGCGCCAGCAGCTTCGGACAGACCTACGAGCAGTACTTC.

The V and J genes are TRBV5-6 and TRBJ1-1, with a tentative D call TRBD1 (6 bases). Looked up from germline, CDR1 is SGHDT and CDR2 is YYEEEE. The CDR3 covers 13 residues. Trimming stripped 0 bases from V and 5 bases from J, with 8 bases between. CDR3 nucleotide sequence: TGTGCCAGCAGCTTGGGGGGGCGTACTGAAGCTTTCTTT. The encoded protein is CASSLGGRTEAFF.

This clone has a handful of counts. The rearrangement joins TRBV28 to TRBJ2-7; the match to TRBD2 covers 8 bases. Trimming at V came to 7 bases and at J to 3 bases, leaving 2 bases not matched to a gene. From germline, CDR1 is MDHEN and CDR2 SYDVKM. The CDR3 is 12 residues long. In DNA, the CDR3 is TGTGCCAGCACGGGGGGGGTCTACGAGCAGTACTTC. Encoded protein: CASTGGVYEQYF.

The V and J genes are TRBV27 and TRBJ1-3; D remains ambiguous. Looked up from germline, CDR1 is MNHEY and CDR2 is SMNVEV (reference sequence). V was shortened by 2 bases and J by 0 bases, with 8 bases between the two germline ends. There are 15 residues in the CDR3. Here the CDR3 DNA reads TGTGCCAGCAGTTTAACAGTCAGCTCTGGAAACACCATATATTTT. This translates into CASSLTVSSGNTIYF.

This clone has more than one count but fewer than ten. The chain couples TRBV6-6 to TRBJ2-5; 8 bases line up with TRBD1. Germline lookup yields CDR1 MNHNY and CDR2 SVGAGI (reference sequence). This CDR3 region has 16 residues. J gave up 0 bases and V 5 bases, and 8 bases lay outside the gene matches. CDR3 loop: CASSISTGANQETQYF. The DNA for the CDR3 is TGTGCCAGCAGTATCTCGACAGGGGCTAACCAAGAGACCCAGTACTTC.

The chain uses TRBV27 and TRBJ2-3; TRBD2 aligns across 14 bases. The CDR3 is made up of 17 amino acids. The ends lost 4 bases at V and 4 bases at J; junction bases unmatched: 7. Per germline, CDR1 MNHEY and CDR2 SMNVEV (reference sequence). CDR3 residues: CASSWALTSGRADTQYF. The CDR3 DNA reads TGTGCCAGCAGTTGGGCACTGACTAGCGGGAGGGCAGATACGCAGTATTTT.